This T cell receptor (beta chain) was profiled in a study of technical replicates of blood from several donors. After removal of 4 bases from V and 6 bases from J, the junction contained 4 bases not matched to a gene. The CDR3 totals 13 residues. Germline V gene data show CDR1 as SGHRS and CDR2 as YFSETQ. Measured with immunoSEQ multiplex PCR; TCRdb has only the in-frame clones, and not every one. The sample lists approximately 80,000 clones; approximately 91% were seen once. The chain couples TRBV5-1 to TRBJ2-7; 10 bases are a match to TRBD2. The receptor was derived from a human donor in good health. The sample was T cells isolated from PBMCs. The CDR3 DNA reads TGCGCCAGCAGCCCTAGCGGGAGAGGCGAGCAGTACTTC. It encodes CASSPSGRGEQYF.